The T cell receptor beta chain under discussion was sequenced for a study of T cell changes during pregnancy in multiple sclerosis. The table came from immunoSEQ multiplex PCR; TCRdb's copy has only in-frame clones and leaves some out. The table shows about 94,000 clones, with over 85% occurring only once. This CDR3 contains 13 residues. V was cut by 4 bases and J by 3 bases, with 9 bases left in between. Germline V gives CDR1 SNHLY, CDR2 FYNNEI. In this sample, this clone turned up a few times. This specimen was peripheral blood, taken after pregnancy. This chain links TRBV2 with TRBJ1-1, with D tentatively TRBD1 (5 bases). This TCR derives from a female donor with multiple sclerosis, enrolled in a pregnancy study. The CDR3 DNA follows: TGTGCCAGCAGTGGAGACAGTCACACTGAAGCTTTCTTT. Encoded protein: CASSGDSHTEAFF.